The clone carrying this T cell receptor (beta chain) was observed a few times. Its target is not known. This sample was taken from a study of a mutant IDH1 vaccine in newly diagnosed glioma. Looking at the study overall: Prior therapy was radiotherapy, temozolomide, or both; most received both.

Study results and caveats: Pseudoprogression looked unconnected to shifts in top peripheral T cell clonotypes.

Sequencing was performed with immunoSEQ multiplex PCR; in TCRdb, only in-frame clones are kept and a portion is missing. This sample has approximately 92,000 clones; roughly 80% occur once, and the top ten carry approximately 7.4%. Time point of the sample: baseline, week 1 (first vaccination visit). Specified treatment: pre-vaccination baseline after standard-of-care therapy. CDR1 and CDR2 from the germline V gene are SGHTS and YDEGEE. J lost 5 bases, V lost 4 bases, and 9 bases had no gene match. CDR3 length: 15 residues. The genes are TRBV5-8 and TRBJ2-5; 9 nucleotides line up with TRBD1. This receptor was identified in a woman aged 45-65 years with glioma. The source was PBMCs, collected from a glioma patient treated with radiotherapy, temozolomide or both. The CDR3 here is CASSPTGGTGETQYF. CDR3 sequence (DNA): TGTGCCAGCAGCCCGACAGGGGGGACGGGGGAGACCCAGTACTTC.